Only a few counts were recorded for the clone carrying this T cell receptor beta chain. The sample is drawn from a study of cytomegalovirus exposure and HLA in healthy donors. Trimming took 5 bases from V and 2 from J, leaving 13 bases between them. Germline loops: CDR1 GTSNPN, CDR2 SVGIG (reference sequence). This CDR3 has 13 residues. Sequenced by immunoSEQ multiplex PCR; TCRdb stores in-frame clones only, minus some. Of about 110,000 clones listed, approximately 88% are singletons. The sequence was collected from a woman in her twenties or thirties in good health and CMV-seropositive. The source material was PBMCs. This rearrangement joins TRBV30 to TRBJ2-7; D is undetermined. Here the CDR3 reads CAWLPGSAYEQYF. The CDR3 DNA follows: TGTGCCTGGTTGCCCGGAAGCGCCTACGAGCAGTACTTC.